Listed below are T cell receptor beta chains from one sample, sequenced in a study of cytomegalovirus exposure and HLA in healthy donors. Generated by immunoSEQ multiplex PCR, the TCRdb table keeps only in-frame clones and is missing some. The data show roughly 150,000 clones, with roughly 85% seen just once and about 0.64% held by the top ten. What was sequenced was PBMCs. These receptor sequences come from a male donor in good health and CMV-seronegative. Each CDR3 is given with its conserved first and last residue. Fields, in order: clone size, J gene, V gene, CDR3 protein. Not all rows give a size; the values are once, few, many and, for expanded clones, a class.

>NA|NA|TRBV6-5
CASSLHRVHEQYF
>NA|TRBJ2-5|TRBV5-4
CASSSGTSGGQNAAQYF
>few|TRBJ2-7|TRBV28
CASSSGTRPYEQYF
>NA|TRBJ2-6|TRBV18
CASSATGAGANVLTF
>once|TRBJ1-5|TRBV10-2
CASSAVWTGMNQPQHF
>NA|TRBJ2-7|TRBV20-1
CSARDKREQYF
>NA|TRBJ2-3|TRBV27
CASSPHDLDTQYF
>NA|TRBJ2-1|TRBV6-4
CASSSGGAQEQFF
>NA|TRBJ1-2|TRBV14
CASSQVSGGGYGYTF
>NA|TRBJ1-1|TRBV7-9
CASSPWLRDTEAFF
>NA|TRBJ1-2|TRBV29-1
CSVPGRGGANYGYTF
>once|TRBJ2-1|TRBV6-5
CASSYLLAGGPNEQFF
>NA|TRBJ2-2|TRBV6-5
CASSSPGTGAGELFF
>NA|TRBJ2-1|TRBV9
CASSAERSSYNEQFF
>NA|TRBJ2-7|TRBV19
CASSARQGSTAEQYF
>few|TRBJ2-7|TRBV6-1
CASRPGRTGSYEQYF
>few|TRBJ1-5|TRBV6-5
CASSYRDSNQPQHF
>once|TRBJ1-1|TRBV5-1
CASSLGGMNTEAFF
>NA|TRBJ2-2|TRBV11-3
CASSLAVAWHGELFF
>NA|TRBJ1-3|TRBV11-2
CASSLGQSYSGNTIYF
>NA|TRBJ2-7|TRBV18
CASSQQTGIYEQYF
>few|TRBJ1-1|TRBV6-1
CASSDRKTEAFF
>once|TRBJ1-2|TRBV19
CASSTQGTNYGYTF
>few|TRBJ2-7|TRBV18
CASSPTGNTGGAHEQYF
>NA|TRBJ2-2|TRBV10-3
CAISESEGPGELFF
>NA|TRBJ2-1|TRBV7-8
CASSLDTSSRQDSYNEQFF
>NA|TRBJ1-2|TRBV19
CASKEGDYTYYGYTF
>NA|TRBJ2-1|TRBV4-2
CASSQEREAYNEQFF
>NA|TRBJ2-1|TRBV7-3
CASSLAGLGNNEQFF
>NA|TRBJ1-3|TRBV9
CASSTDRGSGNTIYF
>NA|TRBJ1-1|TRBV5-4
CASSLVSGDTEAFF
>once|TRBJ1-1|TRBV10-3
CAISANQNTEAFF